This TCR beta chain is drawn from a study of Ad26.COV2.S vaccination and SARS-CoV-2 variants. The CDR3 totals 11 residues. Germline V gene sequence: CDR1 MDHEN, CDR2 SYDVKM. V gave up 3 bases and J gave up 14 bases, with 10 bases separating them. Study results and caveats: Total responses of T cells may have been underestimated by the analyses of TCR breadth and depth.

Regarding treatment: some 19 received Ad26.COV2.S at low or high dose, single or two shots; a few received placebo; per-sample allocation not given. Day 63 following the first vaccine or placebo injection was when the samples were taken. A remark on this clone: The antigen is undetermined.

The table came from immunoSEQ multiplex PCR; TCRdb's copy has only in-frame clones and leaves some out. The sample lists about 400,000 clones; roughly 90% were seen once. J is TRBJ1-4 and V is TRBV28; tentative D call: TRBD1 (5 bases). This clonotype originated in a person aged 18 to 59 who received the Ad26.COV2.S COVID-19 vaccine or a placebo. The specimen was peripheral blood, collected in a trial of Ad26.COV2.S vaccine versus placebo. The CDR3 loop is CASSFAGGLFF. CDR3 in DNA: TGTGCCAGCAGTTTCGCCGGGGGGCTGTTTTTT.